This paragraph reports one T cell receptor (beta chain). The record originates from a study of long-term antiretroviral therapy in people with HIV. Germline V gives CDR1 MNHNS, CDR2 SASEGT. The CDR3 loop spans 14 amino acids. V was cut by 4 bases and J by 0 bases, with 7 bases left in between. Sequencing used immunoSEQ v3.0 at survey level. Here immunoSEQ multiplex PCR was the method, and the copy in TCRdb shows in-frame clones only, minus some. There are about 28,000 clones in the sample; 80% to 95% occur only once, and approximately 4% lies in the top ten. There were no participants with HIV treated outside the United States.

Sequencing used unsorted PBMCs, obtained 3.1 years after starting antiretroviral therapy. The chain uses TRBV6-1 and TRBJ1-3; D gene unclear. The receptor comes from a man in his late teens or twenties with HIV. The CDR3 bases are TGTGCCAGCAGTGGCGTCGGCTCTGGAAACACCATATATTTT. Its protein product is CASSGVGSGNTIYF.